This paragraph reports one T cell receptor beta chain. Its specificity is unknown. This specimen comes from a study of T cell responses to AZD1222 COVID-19 vaccine. Study-level results: Along spike, vaccine-associated CD4 TCRs were found throughout, with dominance at 160-218 and 743-854.

The table came from immunoSEQ multiplex PCR; TCRdb's copy has only in-frame clones and leaves some out. Of tens of thousands of clones in the sample, about 83% were seen once. The sequences come from peripheral blood, collected on day 0 of AZD1222 vaccination. This TCR came from an adult in good health.

The CDR3 loop is CASSLDLGQSWSGNTIYF. Written as DNA, the CDR3 is TGCGCCAGCAGCTTGGATCTAGGACAGTCTTGGTCTGGAAACACCATATATTTT. This chain links TRBV5-1 with TRBJ1-3; a weak D match, TRBD1 (6 bases). The CDR3 extends over 18 amino acids. The germline gives CDR1 SGHRS, CDR2 YFSETQ. Trimming left V 0 bases short and J 1 base short, with 17 bases between.